This T cell receptor (beta chain) derives from a study of blood T cell repertoires in COVID-19. Study context: From the United States, Italy and Spain came samples of acute and convalescent COVID-19.

Per the original methods: Amplified reference gene primers provided the basis for estimating nucleated cell counts. Data came from immunoSEQ multiplex PCR; TCRdb stores just in-frame clones and leaves some out. The DNA was the basis for D and trimming; V, J and clone size are from that table. This sample yields about 39,000 clones, of which around 85% are seen a single time; roughly 4% belongs to the top ten. Trimming removed 4 bases from V and 1 base from J; junction bases left unmatched: 4. The CDR3 extends over 14 amino acids. From germline, CDR1 is SGDLS and CDR2 YYNGEE. This chain links TRBV9 with TRBJ1-2; 7 nucleotides align to TRBD1. This sequence originates from a man aged 55 to 70 with acute or convalescent COVID-19. The specimen sequenced was peripheral blood. CDR3 protein: CASSPDRVNYGYTF. CDR3 nucleotides: TGTGCCAGCAGCCCTGACAGGGTTAACTATGGCTACACCTTC.